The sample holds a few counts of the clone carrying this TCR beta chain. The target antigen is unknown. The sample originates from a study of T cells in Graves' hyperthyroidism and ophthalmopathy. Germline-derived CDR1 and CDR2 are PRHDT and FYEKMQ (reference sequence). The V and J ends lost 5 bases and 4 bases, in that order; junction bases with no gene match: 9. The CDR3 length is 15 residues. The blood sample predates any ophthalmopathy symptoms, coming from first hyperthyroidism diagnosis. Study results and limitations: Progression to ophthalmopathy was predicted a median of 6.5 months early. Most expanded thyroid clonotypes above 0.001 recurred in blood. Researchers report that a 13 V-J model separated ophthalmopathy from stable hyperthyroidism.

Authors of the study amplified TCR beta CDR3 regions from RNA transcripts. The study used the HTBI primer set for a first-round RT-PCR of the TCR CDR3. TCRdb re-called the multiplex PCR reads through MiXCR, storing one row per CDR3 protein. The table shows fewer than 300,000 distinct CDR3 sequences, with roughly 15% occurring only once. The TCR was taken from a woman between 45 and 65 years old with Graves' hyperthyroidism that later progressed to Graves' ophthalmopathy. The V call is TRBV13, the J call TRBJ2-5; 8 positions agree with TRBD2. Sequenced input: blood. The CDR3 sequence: CASSPGSGRRETQYF. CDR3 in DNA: TGTGCCAGCAGCCCCGGGAGCGGGAGAAGAGAGACCCAGTACTTC.